A single sample gave rise to the 12 T cell receptor beta chains below, sequenced in a study of blood T cell repertoires in COVID-19. Measured with immunoSEQ multiplex PCR; TCRdb has only the in-frame clones, and not every one. The table shows around 100,000 clones, with 70% to 90% occurring only once. The sequenced material came from peripheral blood. These receptors were obtained from a middle-aged man with acute or convalescent COVID-19.

The DNA for the CDR3 is TGTGCCAGCAGCCCAAGGGGGGACAGGGGGCCTGTTGGCGGCTACACCTTC. This sequence encodes CASSPRGDRGPVGGYTF. The chain employs TRBV5-4 and TRBJ1-2, with 12 bases that match TRBD1. Trimming cost V 4 bases and J 8 bases; bases outside gene matches: 15. Germline V gene sequence: CDR1 SGHNT, CDR2 YYREEE (reference sequence). The CDR3 is 17 amino acids.

J is TRBJ1-1 and V is TRBV27; no clear D. The germline gives CDR1 MNHEY, CDR2 SMNVEV (reference sequence). The CDR3 has 15 amino acids. The V and J ends lost 5 bases and 1 base respectively, with 14 bases between them. The CDR3 spells CASSASGDGNTEAFF. For the CDR3, the DNA is TGTGCCAGCAGTGCGTCCGGGGATGGGAACACTGAAGCTTTCTTT.

The chain uses TRBV5-1 and TRBJ2-5; TRBD2 aligns across 10 bases. The germline V gene encodes CDR1 SGHRS and CDR2 YFSETQ. The CDR3 runs 13 residues. V lost 4 bases, J lost 5 bases, and 2 bases stayed unmatched. The DNA for the CDR3 is TGCGCCAGCAGCCTAGCGGGAGCTGAGACCCAGTACTTC. Amino acid sequence: CASSLAGAETQYF.

Only one count was recorded for this clone. J is TRBJ2-3 and V is TRBV9; TRBD2 aligns across 9 bases. V lost 0 bases to trimming and J lost 5 bases; unmatched junction nucleotides: 7. Germline loops: CDR1 SGDLS, CDR2 YYNGEE. This CDR3 region has 16 residues. The CDR3: CASSVVRRGGRDTQYF. The CDR3 DNA sequence: TGTGCCAGCAGCGTAGTACGGCGGGGGGGCCGAGATACGCAGTATTTT.

This clone was counted a few times. V usage is TRBV7-2 and J usage is TRBJ1-4, with TRBD1 matching over 9 bases. With 1 base clipped from V and 8 bases from J, the junction kept 8 bases outside the gene matches. The CDR3 loop spans 16 amino acids. Germline CDR1 is SGHTA and CDR2 is FQGNSA. The CDR3 is CASSLEGDRAREKLFF. Here the CDR3 DNA reads TGTGCCAGCAGCTTAGAGGGGGACAGGGCTCGGGAAAAACTGTTTTTT.

The rearrangement uses TRBV30 and TRBJ1-1; D gene unclear. The germline CDR1 and CDR2 sequences are GTSNPN and SVGIG (reference sequence). This CDR3 is 13 amino acids long. V lost 2 bases and J 1 base, leaving 8 bases between the germline ends. The CDR3 sequence: CAWSPQWNTEAFF. For the CDR3, the DNA is TGTGCCTGGAGTCCTCAGTGGAACACTGAAGCTTTCTTT.

The rearrangement links TRBV7-2 to TRBJ2-5, with D maybe TRBD2 (6 bases). The V gene's germline CDR1 is SGHTA and CDR2 FQGNSA. With 2 bases removed from V and 1 base from J, the gap between germline ends came to 14 bases. The CDR3 length is 16 residues. The CDR3 loop reads CASSLYGGYGQETQYF. In DNA, the CDR3 is TGTGCCAGCAGCTTATATGGGGGGTATGGCCAAGAGACCCAGTACTTC. Filled out from reference TRBV7-2 and TRBJ2-5, the complete variable domain reads GAGVSQSPSNKVTEKGKDVELRCDPISGHTALYWYRQSLGQGLEFLIYFQGNSAPDKSGLPSDRFSAERTGGSVSTLTIQRTQQEDSAVYLCASSLYGGYGQETQYFGPGTRLLVL.

The J gene is TRBJ1-4, the V gene TRBV5-4; D might be TRBD1 (6 bases). The germline CDR1 and CDR2 sequences are SGHNT and YYREEE (reference sequence). This CDR3 is 15 amino acids long. The ends were cut back, 3 bases at V and 2 bases at J, with 11 bases in the middle. This chain's CDR3 is CASSSTGTTNEKLFF. The CDR3 DNA reads TGTGCCAGCAGCTCTACAGGGACCACTAATGAAAAACTGTTTTTT. Combining the CDR3 with reference TRBV5-4 and TRBJ1-4 gives the whole variable domain ETGVTQSPTHLIKTRGQQVTLRCSSQSGHNTVSWYQQALGQGPQFIFQYYREEENGRGNFPPRFSGLQFPNYSSELNVNALELDDSALYLCASSSTGTTNEKLFFGSGTQLSVL.

In its sample, this clone was seen once. The rearrangement joins TRBV29-1 to TRBJ2-5; the D gene is possibly TRBD2 (6 bases). Germline loops: CDR1 SQVTM, CDR2 ANQGSEA. The CDR3 spans 13 residues. The V and J ends lost 4 bases and 1 base respectively, with 10 bases between them. The chain's CDR3 is CSVARDSQETQYF. CDR3 nucleotides: TGCAGCGTTGCCAGGGACTCCCAAGAGACCCAGTACTTC.

V usage is TRBV9 and J usage is TRBJ2-5, with 10 positions matching TRBD1. This CDR3 has 16 residues. V trimming: 0 bases; J trimming: 6 bases; junction bases outside the gene matches: 8. Germline V gene lookup returns CDR1 SGDLS and CDR2 YYNGEE. CDR3 in DNA: TGTGCCAGCAGCGTAGCGATCGGGACAGGGGAACAGACCCAGTACTTC. This codes for CASSVAIGTGEQTQYF.

V is TRBV2 and J is TRBJ2-5, with D tentatively TRBD2 (5 bases). The CDR3 extends over 14 amino acids. The ends were cut back, 3 bases at V and 4 bases at J, with 12 bases in the middle. CDR1 and CDR2 (germline): SNHLY, FYNNEI. The chain's CDR3 is CASSDPNRGETQYF. In DNA form, the CDR3 reads TGTGCCAGCAGTGATCCCAACCGGGGAGAGACCCAGTACTTC.

The rearrangement uses TRBV19 and TRBJ2-5; 9 bases are a match to TRBD2. CDR1 is LNHDA, CDR2 SQIVND, per germline (reference sequence). The length of the CDR3 is 15 residues. Unmatched junction bases numbered 9, after V lost 5 bases and J lost 5 bases. This CDR3 is CASSASLAGAETQYF. The DNA of the CDR3 is TGTGCCAGTAGTGCGTCGTTAGCGGGAGCTGAGACCCAGTACTTC.